This T cell receptor beta chain was sequenced for a study of T-cell memory formation after mild COVID-19. At the level of the study: Clusters of TCRs were largely donor specific.

V was pared by 6 bases and J by 5 bases, with 11 bases of the junction left unmatched. The CDR3 is 15 amino acids. Germline-derived CDR1 and CDR2 are DFQATT and SNEGSKA (reference sequence). General study results and limits: Unconfirmed was the SARS-CoV-2 specificity of second-wave clones that peaked on day 37. Day 15 to 85 contracting clones showed balanced CD4/CD8; day 15 to 37 expanders favored CD4+.

From the 5' RACE reads, TCRdb called clonotypes with MiXCR, one entry per CDR3 protein. Here the sample spans tens of thousands of distinct CDR3 sequences, about 13% being singletons. A note on this clonotype: Its antigen is unidentified.

Sequenced material: PBMCs or a T cell subset sorted from them (not recorded which). This receptor was taken from an adult woman who had mild COVID-19 (a few samples of this study predate the infection). Cell type and time point are not known. V gene TRBV20-1 combines with J gene TRBJ1-5, with TRBD1 matching over 9 bases. CDR3 protein: CSARSDRGWDQPQHF. The CDR3 DNA follows: TGCAGTGCCAGAAGTGACAGGGGGTGGGATCAGCCCCAGCATTTT.